One and the same sample provided the 29 T cell receptor beta chains below, sequenced in a study of cytomegalovirus exposure and HLA in healthy donors. PCR involved 60 Vbeta and 13 Jbeta primers. Generated by immunoSEQ multiplex PCR, the TCRdb table keeps only in-frame clones and is missing some. The top ten clones hold 8.5% to 10% of a sample with 97,000 or so clones, approximately 77% of them seen once. The material sequenced was PBMCs. The receptors were sampled from a male donor in good health and CMV-seropositive.

In nucleotides, the CDR3 is TGTGCCAGCAGCCTCGCGGGAGGGCAAGGGGGTGAGCAGTTCTTC. Translating it yields CASSLAGGQGGEQFF. The genes are TRBV7-8 and TRBJ2-1, with 9 bases that match TRBD2. Germline CDR1 SGHVS, CDR2 FQNEAQ. The CDR3 is made up of 15 amino acids. The ends lost 5 bases at V and 9 bases at J; junction bases unmatched: 11.

The chain is built from TRBV19 and TRBJ2-7; 7 bases agree with TRBD2. The CDR3 totals 15 residues. Germline V lookup: CDR1 LNHDA, CDR2 SQIVND (reference sequence). V was clipped by 5 bases and J by 9 bases; unmatched bases: 16. The CDR3 sequence: CASSLWDGFWGGQYF. The CDR3 nucleotides read TGTGCCAGTAGTCTATGGGACGGATTCTGGGGGGGGCAGTACTTC.

V is TRBV7-3 and J is TRBJ2-7; D possibly corresponds to TRBD2 (5 bases). Germline V CDR1 and CDR2: SGHTA, FQGTGA. Between the trimmed V and J ends, which lost 0 bases and 6 bases, there was a span of 9 bases. This CDR3 is built from 13 residues. CDR3 DNA sequence: TGTGCCAGCAGCTTAACGTTACGGGGCGAGCAGTACTTC. Amino acids: CASSLTLRGEQYF.

The chain uses TRBV7-2 and TRBJ2-4; D possibly corresponds to TRBD2 (5 bases). The CDR3 contains 18 residues. CDR1 and CDR2 (germline): SGHTA, FQGNSA. The V end was cut by 2 bases, the J end by 0 bases, with 17 bases between. CDR3 amino acids: CASSLIPLIGIAKNIQYF. The DNA for the CDR3 is TGTGCCAGCAGCTTAATCCCCCTCATCGGGATAGCCAAAAACATTCAGTACTTC. The whole variable domain, filled in from reference TRBV7-2 and TRBJ2-4, reads GAGVSQSPSNKVTEKGKDVELRCDPISGHTALYWYRQSLGQGLEFLIYFQGNSAPDKSGLPSDRFSAERTGGSVSTLTIQRTQQEDSAVYLCASSLIPLIGIAKNIQYFGAGTRLSVL.

This clone has only one observation. The gene calls are TRBV5-4 and TRBJ2-7, with D possibly matching TRBD2 (6 bases). Germline CDR1 reads SGHNT; CDR2 reads YYREEE (reference sequence). CDR3 size: 16 residues. V was pared by 6 bases and J by 0 bases, with 19 bases between. The CDR3, as DNA: TGTGCCAGCACCCCGGATCCTAGCGTAAGCTCCTACGAGCAGTACTTC. This sequence encodes CASTPDPSVSSYEQYF.

In its sample, this clone was seen once. J is TRBJ2-7 and V is TRBV2; tentatively, D is TRBD2 (5 bases). The CDR3 consists of 11 residues. Germline CDR1 is SNHLY and CDR2 is FYNNEI. Trimming stripped 6 bases from V and 5 bases from J, with 8 bases between. As DNA, the CDR3 is TGTGCCAGCAGCTCGGAGGACGAGCAGTACTTC. Translating it yields CASSSEDEQYF.

This clone was seen a handful of times. CDR3 sequence (DNA): TGTGCCAGCAACATTCCCTCGGAGAGGGCCGGTGGCTACACCTTC. Protein: CASNIPSERAGGYTF. The chain is built from TRBV6-6 and TRBJ1-2; no reliable D call. Per germline, CDR1 MNHNY and CDR2 SVGAGI (reference sequence). Trimming removed 7 bases at V and 7 bases at J, with 22 bases between. CDR3 length: 15 residues.

The chain has TRBV27 and TRBJ2-7, with 7 bases that match TRBD2. The ends lost 2 bases at V and 3 bases at J; junction bases unmatched: 4. Per the germline V gene, CDR1 is MNHEY and CDR2 is SMNVEV (reference sequence). The CDR3 extends over 14 amino acids. CDR3 DNA: TGTGCCAGCAGTTTAACCGGGACTATCTACGAGCAGTACTTC. Protein product: CASSLTGTIYEQYF.

J is TRBJ2-2 and V is TRBV5-5; D remains ambiguous. Germline V lookup: CDR1 SGHKS, CDR2 YYEKEE (reference sequence). The CDR3 is 15 amino acids. V was cut by 1 base and J by 2 bases, with 9 bases left in between. Here the CDR3 DNA reads TGTGCCAGCAGCTTGAACCCAGTTAACACCGGGGAGCTGTTTTTT. It specifies CASSLNPVNTGELFF.

The chain links TRBV9 to TRBJ2-1, with D perhaps matching TRBD2 (6 bases). The CDR3 consists of 15 residues. The V end was cut by 2 bases, the J end by 1 base, with 10 bases between. Germline V gene data show CDR1 as SGDLS and CDR2 as YYNGEE. In DNA, the CDR3 is TGTGCCAGCAGCGTCGGGACTCGGTCCTACAATGAGCAGTTCTTC. Its protein is CASSVGTRSYNEQFF. The full variable domain, with the rest looked up from reference TRBV9 and TRBJ2-1, is DSGVTQTPKHLITATGQRVTLRCSPRSGDLSVYWYQQSLDQGLQFLIQYYNGEERAKGNILERFSAQQFPDLHSELNLSSLELGDSALYFCASSVGTRSYNEQFFGPGTRLTVL.

This clone has only a few counts. The gene calls are TRBV27 and TRBJ1-5; 8 bases align to TRBD1. Per germline, CDR1 MNHEY and CDR2 SMNVEV (reference sequence). J was trimmed by 5 bases and V by 4 bases; bases with no gene match: 7. The CDR3 spans 15 residues. The CDR3 reads CASSSSDRVDQPQHF. CDR3 DNA sequence: TGTGCCAGCAGTTCCTCGGACAGGGTTGATCAGCCCCAGCATTTT.

The chain employs TRBV9 and TRBJ1-1; D is ambiguous. Trimming removed 3 bases from V and 6 bases from J, with 21 bases in between. The CDR3 runs to 16 residues. Per germline, CDR1 SGDLS and CDR2 YYNGEE. The DNA for the CDR3 is TGTGCCAGCAGCGCGGGGAGGAGGACGGGTTTGGCTGAAGCTTTCTTT. Translation: CASSAGRRTGLAEAFF.

V gene TRBV21-1 combines with J gene TRBJ1-1; whether TRBD1, the table's D call, matches the DNA was not checked. TRBV21-1 is deemed a pseudogene. There are 17 residues in the CDR3. This chain's CDR3 is CASSAQEDRETDTEAFF. In DNA form, the CDR3 reads TGTGCCAGCAGCGCCCAAGAGGACAGGGAGACTGACACTGAAGCTTTCTTT.

The chain links TRBV28 to TRBJ1-4; 7 nucleotides line up with TRBD1. This CDR3 has 13 amino acids. V gave up 8 bases and J gave up 5 bases; unmatched junction bases: 5. Per germline, CDR1 MDHEN and CDR2 SYDVKM. CDR3 DNA sequence: TGTGCCAGCCTAAGGGGGCGCAATGAAAAACTGTTTTTT. Its protein is CASLRGRNEKLFF. The entire variable domain, with the rest obtained from reference TRBV28 and TRBJ1-4, is as follows: DVKVTQSSRYLVKRTGEKVFLECVQDMDHENMFWYRQDPGLGLRLIYFSYDVKMKEKGDIPEGYSVSREKKERFSLILESASTNQTSMYLCASLRGRNEKLFFGSGTQLSVL.

The chain is built from TRBV9 and TRBJ2-5; weak D call: TRBD2 (5 bases). Germline values: CDR1 SGDLS, CDR2 YYNGEE. Trimming shortened V by 4 bases and J by 2 bases, and 12 bases separated the two germline ends. The CDR3 has 14 amino acids. The CDR3, as DNA: TGTGCCAGCAGCCCAGAACTAGGACAAGAGACCCAGTACTTC. Its translation is CASSPELGQETQYF.

The chain links TRBV9 to TRBJ1-5; D uncertain. This CDR3 spans 12 amino acids. CDR1 and CDR2 (germline): SGDLS, YYNGEE. V lost 4 bases, J lost 4 bases, and 6 bases lay in between. The CDR3 DNA reads as TGTGCCAGCAGCAAAACTAATCAGCCCCAGCATTTT. It specifies CASSKTNQPQHF.

Written as DNA, the CDR3 is TGTGCCAGCAGTGAATTAGGGGGGAACACTGAAGCTTTCTTT. Translated, it gives CASSELGGNTEAFF. This chain connects TRBV6-1 to TRBJ1-1, with D possibly being TRBD1 (6 bases). The CDR3 totals 14 residues. V was shortened by 2 bases and J by 1 base, with 8 bases between the two germline ends. Germline CDR1 MNHNS, CDR2 SASEGT.

This chain connects TRBV30 to TRBJ1-1; D gene ambiguous. Germline CDR1 GTSNPN, CDR2 SVGIG (reference sequence). The CDR3 covers 11 residues. Trimming cost V 0 bases and J 8 bases, with 7 bases left between them. The CDR3 is CAWSVGTEAFF. The CDR3 coding sequence is TGTGCCTGGAGTGTGGGCACCGAAGCTTTCTTT.

The V call is TRBV29-1, the J call TRBJ1-1, with TRBD1 matching over 8 bases. Germline V gene sequence: CDR1 SQVTM, CDR2 ANQGSEA. V shed 4 bases and J 4 bases; nucleotides not matched to a gene: 5. This CDR3 comprises 13 residues. The CDR3 sequence is CSVVGQGATEAFF. DNA of the CDR3: TGCAGCGTTGTAGGGCAGGGGGCCACTGAAGCTTTCTTT.

In its sample, this clone was seen a few times. The CDR3: CARSSERGEPSYEQYF. CDR3 nucleotides: TGTGCCAGAAGCTCCGAAAGGGGTGAGCCTTCCTACGAGCAGTACTTC. The chain couples TRBV7-5 to TRBJ2-7; the DNA was not compared with TRBD1, the D call given in the table. TRBV7-5 is designated a pseudogene. The CDR3 totals 16 residues.

This chain connects TRBV18 to TRBJ2-2; D is possibly TRBD2 (6 bases). Trimming removed 3 bases at V and 2 bases at J, with 13 bases between. The CDR3 has 16 amino acids. Germline V gene sequence: CDR1 KGHSH, CDR2 LQKENI. CDR3 sequence reads: CASSPPLARNTGELFF. Here the CDR3 DNA reads TGTGCCAGCTCACCGCCTCTAGCGAGAAACACCGGGGAGCTGTTTTTT.

V is TRBV30 and J is TRBJ1-2; D not resolved. The ends were cut back, 5 bases at V and 4 bases at J, with 14 bases in the middle. The CDR3 runs to 13 residues. Germline lookup yields CDR1 GTSNPN and CDR2 SVGIG (reference sequence). Written as DNA, the CDR3 is TGTGCCTGGGCGGGGTCGGGAACCTATGGCTACACCTTC. Translated: CAWAGSGTYGYTF.

This clone was seen more than once but under ten times. V is TRBV28 and J is TRBJ2-5; tentative D call: TRBD1 (6 bases). The CDR3 spans 13 residues. V lost 8 bases to trimming and J lost 3 bases, with 13 bases between them. Germline V gives CDR1 MDHEN, CDR2 SYDVKM. This CDR3 is CASCRGGKETQYF. CDR3 bases: TGTGCCAGCTGCCGAGGGGGTAAAGAGACCCAGTACTTC.

The rearrangement uses TRBV28 and TRBJ2-7, with 10 nucleotides matching TRBD2. CDR1 is MDHEN, CDR2 SYDVKM, per germline. J was trimmed by 3 bases and V by 1 base; bases with no gene match: 0. This CDR3 spans 14 amino acids. The CDR3 loop reads CASSLSSGGYEQYF. The CDR3 DNA sequence: TGTGCCAGCAGTTTATCTAGCGGGGGCTACGAGCAGTACTTC.

The rearrangement joins TRBV4-1 to TRBJ2-3; 8 bases match TRBD2. Germline trimming cut 1 base from V and 2 bases from J; bases unmatched to any gene: 11. The germline V gene encodes CDR1 MGHRA and CDR2 YSYEKL. This CDR3 has 18 residues. In DNA, the CDR3 is TGCGCCAGCAGCCAAGGCCCCCCCCTAGCGGGCTTCACAGATACGCAGTATTTT. Translating gives CASSQGPPLAGFTDTQYF.

The chain employs TRBV4-2 and TRBJ1-1; 9 nucleotides align to TRBD1. With 1 base clipped from V and 3 bases from J, the junction kept 3 bases outside the gene matches. Germline assignment: CDR1 LGHNA and CDR2 YNFKEQ. The CDR3 is 15 residues long. The CDR3 DNA reads TGTGCCAGCAGCCAAGGAAGGACAGGGGACACTGAAGCTTTCTTT. This encodes CASSQGRTGDTEAFF.

The genes are TRBV29-1 and TRBJ2-3; D is possibly TRBD2 (5 bases). V lost 4 bases and J 9 bases, leaving 8 bases between the germline ends. This CDR3 contains 10 residues. Germline loops: CDR1 SQVTM, CDR2 ANQGSEA. The CDR3 loop reads CSVVLVTQYF. The CDR3 DNA is TGCAGCGTTGTACTAGTAACGCAGTATTTT.

The chain is built from TRBV7-2 and TRBJ1-3, with no clear D. V gave up 5 bases and J gave up 0 bases, with 11 bases separating them. The CDR3 totals 15 residues. CDR1 is SGHTA and CDR2 is FQGNSA in the germline V gene. CDR3: CASSRWRGSGNTIYF. The CDR3 nucleotides read TGTGCCAGCAGCCGATGGAGAGGCTCTGGAAACACCATATATTTT.

The chain recombines TRBV7-2 with TRBJ2-5, with D unclear. Trimming left V 0 bases short and J 5 bases short, with 4 bases between. The germline V gene encodes CDR1 SGHTA and CDR2 FQGNSA. This CDR3 is 12 amino acids long. The CDR3 protein is CASSLARETQYF. CDR3 DNA sequence: TGTGCCAGCAGCTTAGCGCGGGAGACCCAGTACTTC.